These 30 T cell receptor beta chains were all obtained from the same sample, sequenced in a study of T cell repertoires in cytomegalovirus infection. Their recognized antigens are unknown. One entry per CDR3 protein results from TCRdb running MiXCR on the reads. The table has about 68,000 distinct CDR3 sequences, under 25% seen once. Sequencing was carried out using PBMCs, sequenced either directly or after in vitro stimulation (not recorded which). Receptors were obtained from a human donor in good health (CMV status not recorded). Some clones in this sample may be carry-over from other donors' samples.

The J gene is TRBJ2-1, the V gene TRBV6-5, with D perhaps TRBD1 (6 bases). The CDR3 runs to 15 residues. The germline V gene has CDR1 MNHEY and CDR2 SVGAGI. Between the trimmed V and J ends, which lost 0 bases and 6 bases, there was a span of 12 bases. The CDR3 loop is CASSYSNGRGNEQFF. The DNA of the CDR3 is TGTGCCAGCAGTTACTCGAATGGCAGGGGCAATGAGCAGTTCTTC.

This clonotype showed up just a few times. CDR3 DNA: TGTGCCAGCACCCTGCGAGGCGCAGATACGCAGTATTTT. It specifies CASTLRGADTQYF. The gene calls are TRBV6-1 and TRBJ2-3; D not certain. The germline V gene has CDR1 MNHNS and CDR2 SASEGT. Trimming pared 7 bases from V and 4 bases from J, leaving 12 bases between. The length of the CDR3 is 13 residues.

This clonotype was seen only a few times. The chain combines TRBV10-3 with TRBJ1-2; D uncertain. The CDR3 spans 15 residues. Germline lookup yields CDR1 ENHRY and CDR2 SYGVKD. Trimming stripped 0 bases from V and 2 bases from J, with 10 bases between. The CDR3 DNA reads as TGTGCCATCAGTGAGTCCCTAAGTCTCAACTATGGCTACACCTTC. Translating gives CAISESLSLNYGYTF.

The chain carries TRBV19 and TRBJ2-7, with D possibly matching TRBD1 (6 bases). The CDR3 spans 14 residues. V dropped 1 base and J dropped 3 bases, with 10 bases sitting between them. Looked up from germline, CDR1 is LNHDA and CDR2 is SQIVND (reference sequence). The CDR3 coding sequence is TGTGCCAGTAGTATAGGGGGACACCTCTACGAGCAGTACTTC. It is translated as CASSIGGHLYEQYF.

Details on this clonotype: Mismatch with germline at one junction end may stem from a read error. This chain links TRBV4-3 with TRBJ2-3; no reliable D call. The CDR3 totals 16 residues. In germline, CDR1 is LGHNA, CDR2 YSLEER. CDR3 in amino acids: CASNQVLRRSTDTQYF. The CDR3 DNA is TGCGCCAGCAACCAAGTATTAAGAAGGAGCACAGATACGCAGTATTTT.

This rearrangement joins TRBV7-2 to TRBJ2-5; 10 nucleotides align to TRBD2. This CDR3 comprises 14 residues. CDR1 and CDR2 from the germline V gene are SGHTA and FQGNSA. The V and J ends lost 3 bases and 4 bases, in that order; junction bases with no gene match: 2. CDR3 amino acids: CASSFPSGRETQYF. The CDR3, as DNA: TGTGCCAGCAGCTTTCCTAGCGGGAGAGAGACCCAGTACTTC.

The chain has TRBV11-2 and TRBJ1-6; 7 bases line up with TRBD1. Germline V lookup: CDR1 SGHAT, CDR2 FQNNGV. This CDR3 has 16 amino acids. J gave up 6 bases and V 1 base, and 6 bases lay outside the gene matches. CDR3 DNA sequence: TGTGCCAGCAGCTTAGTTTCGGGACAGCTTAATTCACCCCTCCACTTT. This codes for CASSLVSGQLNSPLHF.

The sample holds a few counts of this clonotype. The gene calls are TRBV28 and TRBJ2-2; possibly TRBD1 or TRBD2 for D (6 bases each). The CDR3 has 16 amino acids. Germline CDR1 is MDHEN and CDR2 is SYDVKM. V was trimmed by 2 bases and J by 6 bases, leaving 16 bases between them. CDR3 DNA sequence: TGTGCCAGCAGTTTACATCCGGGGGCGGTCGCCGGGGAGCTGTTTTTT. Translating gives CASSLHPGAVAGELFF.

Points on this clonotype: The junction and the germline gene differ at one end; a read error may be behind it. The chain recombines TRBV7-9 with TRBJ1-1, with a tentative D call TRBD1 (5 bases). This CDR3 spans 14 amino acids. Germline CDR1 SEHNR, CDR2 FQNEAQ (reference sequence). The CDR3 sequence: CASTLLGGSTEAFF. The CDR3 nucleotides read TGTGCCAGCACCTTACTGGGGGGGAGCACTGAAGCTTTCTTT.

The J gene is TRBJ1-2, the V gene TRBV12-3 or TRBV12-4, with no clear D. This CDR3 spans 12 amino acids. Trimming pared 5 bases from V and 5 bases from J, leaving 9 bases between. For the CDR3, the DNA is TGTGCCAGCAGTGCTCTCGGTTATGGCTACACCTTC. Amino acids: CASSALGYGYTF.

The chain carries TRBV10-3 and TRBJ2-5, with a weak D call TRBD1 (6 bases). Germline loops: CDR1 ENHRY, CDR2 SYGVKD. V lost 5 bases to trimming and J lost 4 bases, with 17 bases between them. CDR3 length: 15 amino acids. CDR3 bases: TGTGCCATCAGTCCAGGGGATTTACACGGAGAGACCCAGTACTTC. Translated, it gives CAISPGDLHGETQYF.

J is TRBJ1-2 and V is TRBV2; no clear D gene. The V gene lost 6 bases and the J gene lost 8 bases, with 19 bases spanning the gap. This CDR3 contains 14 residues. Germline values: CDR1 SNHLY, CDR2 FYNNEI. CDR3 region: CASSAKTGIGGYTF. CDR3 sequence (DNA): TGTGCCAGCAGCGCGAAAACCGGGATCGGCGGCTACACCTTC.

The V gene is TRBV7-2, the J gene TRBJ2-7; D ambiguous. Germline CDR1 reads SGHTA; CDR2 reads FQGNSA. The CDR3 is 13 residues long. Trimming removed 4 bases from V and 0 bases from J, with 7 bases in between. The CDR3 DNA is TGTGCCAGCAGCTCTGCGAACTCCTACGAGCAGTACGTC. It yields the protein CASSSANSYEQYV.

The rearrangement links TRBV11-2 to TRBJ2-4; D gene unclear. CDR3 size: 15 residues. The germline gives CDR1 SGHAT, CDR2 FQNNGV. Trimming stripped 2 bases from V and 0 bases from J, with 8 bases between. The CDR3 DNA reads TGTGCCAGCAGCTTATTAGGGCGAGCCAAAAACATTCAGTACTTC. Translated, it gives CASSLLGRAKNIQYF.

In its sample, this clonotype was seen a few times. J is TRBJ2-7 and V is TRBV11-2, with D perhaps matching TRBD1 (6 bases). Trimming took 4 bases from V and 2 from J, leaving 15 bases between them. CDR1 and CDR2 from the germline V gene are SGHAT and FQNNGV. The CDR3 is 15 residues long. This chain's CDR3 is CASSSIFGQPYEQYV. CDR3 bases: TGTGCCAGCAGCTCGATCTTTGGACAGCCCTACGAGCAGTACGTC.

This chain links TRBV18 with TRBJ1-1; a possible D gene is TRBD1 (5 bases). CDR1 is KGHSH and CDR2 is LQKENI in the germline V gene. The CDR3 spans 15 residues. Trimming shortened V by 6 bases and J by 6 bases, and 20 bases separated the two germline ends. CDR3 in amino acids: CASSLKLAGGSEAFF. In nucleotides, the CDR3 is TGTGCCAGCTCCCTGAAGCTTGCGGGGGGTTCTGAAGCTTTCTTT. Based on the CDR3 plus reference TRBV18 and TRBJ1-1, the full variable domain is NAGVMQNPRHLVRRRGQEARLRCSPMKGHSHVYWYRQLPEEGLKFMVYLQKENIIDESGMPKERFSAEFPKEGPSILRIQQVVRGDSAAYFCASSLKLAGGSEAFFGQGTRLTVV.

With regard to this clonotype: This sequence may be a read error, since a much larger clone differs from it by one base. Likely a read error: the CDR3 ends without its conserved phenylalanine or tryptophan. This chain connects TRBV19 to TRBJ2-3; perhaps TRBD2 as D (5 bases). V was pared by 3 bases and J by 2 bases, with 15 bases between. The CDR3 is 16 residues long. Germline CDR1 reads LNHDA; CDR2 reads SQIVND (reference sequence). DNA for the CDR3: TGTGCCAGTAGTATTGTGAGCGGATCAGCCACAGATACGCAGTATCTT. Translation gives CASSIVSGSATDTQYL.

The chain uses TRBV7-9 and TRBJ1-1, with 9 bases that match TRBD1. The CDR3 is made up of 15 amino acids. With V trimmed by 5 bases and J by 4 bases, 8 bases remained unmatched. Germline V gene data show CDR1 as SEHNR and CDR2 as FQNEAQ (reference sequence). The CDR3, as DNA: TGTGCCAGCAGCCTGATACAGGGGGCGCGCACTGAAGCTTTCTTT. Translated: CASSLIQGARTEAFF.

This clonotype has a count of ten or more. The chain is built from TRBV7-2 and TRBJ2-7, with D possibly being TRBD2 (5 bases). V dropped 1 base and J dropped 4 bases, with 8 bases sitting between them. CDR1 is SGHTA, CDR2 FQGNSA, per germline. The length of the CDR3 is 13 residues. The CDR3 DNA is TGTGCCAGCAGCTTAGAGAGGGAGTACGAGCAGTACTTC. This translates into CASSLEREYEQYF.

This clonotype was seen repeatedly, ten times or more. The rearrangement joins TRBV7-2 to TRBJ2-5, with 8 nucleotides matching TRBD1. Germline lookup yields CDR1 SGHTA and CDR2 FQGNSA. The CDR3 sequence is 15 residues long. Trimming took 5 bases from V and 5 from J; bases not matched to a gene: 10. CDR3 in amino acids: CASSRDGQGWETQYF. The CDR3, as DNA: TGTGCCAGCAGCCGGGACGGACAGGGATGGGAGACCCAGTACTTC.

CDR3 in DNA: TGTGCCAGCAGAGTTTACCGTGATGGTCTTGTACTAGCGGGGGGGTGGGATGAGCAGTTCTTC. Its protein product is CASRVYRDGLVLAGGWDEQFF. The chain joins TRBV12-3 or TRBV12-4 to TRBJ2-1; TRBD2 matches at 13 bases. The junction had 25 bases not matched to a gene; V was cut back by 6 bases and J by 8 bases. The CDR3 is made up of 21 amino acids.

This chain's CDR3 is CASSYRVYGYTF. CDR3 bases: TGTGCCAGCAGTTACCGAGTCTATGGCTACACCTTC. V and J are TRBV6-2 or TRBV6-3 and TRBJ1-2; D uncertain. Between the trimmed V and J ends, which lost 2 bases and 4 bases, there was a span of 5 bases. Looked up from germline, CDR1 is MNHEY and CDR2 is SVGEGT. The length of the CDR3 is 12 residues.

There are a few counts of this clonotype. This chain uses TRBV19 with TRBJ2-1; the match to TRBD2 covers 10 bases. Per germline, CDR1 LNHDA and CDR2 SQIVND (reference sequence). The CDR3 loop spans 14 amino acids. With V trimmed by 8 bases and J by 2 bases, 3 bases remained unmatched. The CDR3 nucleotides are TGTGCCAGTGCCGGGACTAGCGCCTACAATGAGCAGTTCTTC. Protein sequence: CASAGTSAYNEQFF.

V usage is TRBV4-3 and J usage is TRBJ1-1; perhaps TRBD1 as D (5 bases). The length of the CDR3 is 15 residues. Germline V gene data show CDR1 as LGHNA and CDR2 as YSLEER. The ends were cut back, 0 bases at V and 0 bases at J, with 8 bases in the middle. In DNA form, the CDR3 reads TGCGCCAGCAGCCAAGAGGGGACGGTGAACACTGAAGCTTTCTTT. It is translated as CASSQEGTVNTEAFF.

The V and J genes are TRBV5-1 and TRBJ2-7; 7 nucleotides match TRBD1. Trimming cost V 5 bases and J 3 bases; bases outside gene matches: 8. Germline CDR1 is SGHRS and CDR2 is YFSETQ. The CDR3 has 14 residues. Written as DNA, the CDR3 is TGCGCCAGCAGGGTCTCTCGGGACAGCTACGAGCAGTACGTC. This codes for CASRVSRDSYEQYV.

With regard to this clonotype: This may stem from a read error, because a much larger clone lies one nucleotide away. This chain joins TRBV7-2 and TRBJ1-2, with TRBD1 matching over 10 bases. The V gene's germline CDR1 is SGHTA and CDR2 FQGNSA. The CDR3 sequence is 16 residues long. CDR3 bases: TGTGTCAGCAGCAGTTACCTAGGACAGGGGGTACATGGCTACACCTTC. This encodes CVSSSYLGQGVHGYTF.

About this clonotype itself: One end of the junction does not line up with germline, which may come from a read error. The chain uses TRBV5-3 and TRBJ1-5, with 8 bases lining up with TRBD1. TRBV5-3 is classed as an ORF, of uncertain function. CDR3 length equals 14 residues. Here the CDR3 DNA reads TGTGCCAGCAGCTTGTCAGGGGGCAGTCAGCACCAGCATTTT. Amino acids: CASSLSGGSQHQHF.

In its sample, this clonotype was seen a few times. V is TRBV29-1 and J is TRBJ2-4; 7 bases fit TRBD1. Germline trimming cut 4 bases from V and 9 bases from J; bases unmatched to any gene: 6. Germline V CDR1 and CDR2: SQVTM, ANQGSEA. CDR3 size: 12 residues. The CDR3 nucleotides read TGCAGCGTTGGGACAGGAGAAGGCATTCAGTACTTC. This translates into CSVGTGEGIQYF.

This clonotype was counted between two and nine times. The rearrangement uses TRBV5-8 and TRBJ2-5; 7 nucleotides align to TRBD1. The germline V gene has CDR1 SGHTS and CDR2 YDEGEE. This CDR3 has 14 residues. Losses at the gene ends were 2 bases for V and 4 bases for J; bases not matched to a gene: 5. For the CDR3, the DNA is TGTGCCAGCAGCTTCCGACAGGGTCTAGAGACCCAGTACTTC. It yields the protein CASSFRQGLETQYF.

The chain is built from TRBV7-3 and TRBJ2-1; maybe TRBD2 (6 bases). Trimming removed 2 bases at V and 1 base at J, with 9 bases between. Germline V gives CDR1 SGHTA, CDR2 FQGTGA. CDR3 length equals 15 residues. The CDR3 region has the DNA TGTGCCAGCAGCTTATCTAGCGAGTCCTACAATGAGCAGTTCTTC. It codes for CASSLSSESYNEQFF.